This passage covers 14 T cell receptor beta chains from one sample sequenced in a study of vaccination and CD4 T cells after COVID-19. The treatment was: approximately 9-day PBMC culture with coronavirus spike peptide pools or control peptides (ViraFEST assay). Unexposed donor CD4+ T cells predated the COVID-19 pandemic, collected 2011-2018. These receptors have no known antigen. Sequencing of cultured CD4+ T cell DNA used the Oncomine TCR Beta short-read assay. TCRdb processed the PCR reads anew with MiXCR; each CDR3 protein has one entry. The sample comprises 8,000 or so distinct CDR3 sequences, less than 50% of which are singletons, and under 25% rests with the top ten. Sequencing was done on a sample of CD4+ T cells from blood, cultured in vitro. The receptors stem from a human donor in good health.

V usage is TRBV7-6 and J usage is TRBJ2-5; 10 bases match TRBD2. The CDR3 runs to 16 residues. V was clipped by 7 bases and J by 5 bases; unmatched bases: 13. Germline assignment: CDR1 SGHVS and CDR2 FNYEAQ. The CDR3 protein is CASTSSSGGAWETQYF. The CDR3 nucleotides are TGTGCCAGCACGTCTTCCAGCGGGGGGGCCTGGGAGACCCAGTACTTC.

The chain is built from TRBV20-1 and TRBJ2-7, with 8 bases matching TRBD2. CDR3 length equals 14 residues. Germline loops: CDR1 DFQATT, CDR2 SNEGSKA (reference sequence). Losses at the gene ends were 6 bases for V and 0 bases for J; bases not matched to a gene: 7. The CDR3 bases are TGCAGTGCGGGAAGCGGGGGAGGCTCCTACGAGCAGTACTTC. Translation: CSAGSGGGSYEQYF.

Judged by abundance, this clonotype is medium-sized (0.01 to 0.1%). The V call is TRBV7-2, the J call TRBJ2-7; the D is unclear. The germline CDR1 and CDR2 sequences are SGHTA and FQGNSA. Trimming took off 2 bases at V and 3 bases at J, with 8 bases between the two ends. The CDR3 length is 13 residues. CDR3 region: CASSLRSVYEQYF. DNA of the CDR3: TGTGCCAGCAGCTTAAGGTCGGTCTACGAGCAGTACTTC.

This clonotype has only one observation. This CDR3 is CASSSLQGTGELFF. Here the CDR3 DNA reads TGTGCCAGCAGCTCTTTACAGGGAACCGGGGAGCTGTTTTTT. The chain employs TRBV7-2 and TRBJ2-2; maybe TRBD1 (6 bases). The CDR3 covers 14 residues. Germline V gives CDR1 SGHTA, CDR2 FQGNSA. Trimming shortened V by 4 bases and J by 5 bases, and 11 bases separated the two germline ends.

As for this clonotype: Its ends do not fully match the called genes, so a read error is possible. The gene calls are TRBV5-8 and TRBJ2-7; possibly TRBD2 for D (6 bases). In germline, CDR1 is SGHTS, CDR2 YDEGEE. There are 12 residues in the CDR3. The CDR3 region is CASRLGGHEQYF. CDR3 bases: TGTGCCAGCAGATTGGGGGGTCACGAGCAGTACTTC.

The chain combines TRBV6-1 with TRBJ2-1; D not resolved. The V gene lost 7 bases and the J gene lost 2 bases, with 9 bases spanning the gap. The CDR3 runs 13 residues. Germline V gene data show CDR1 as MNHNS and CDR2 as SASEGT. As DNA, the CDR3 is TGTGCCAGCACTGGCAGACCCTACAATGAGCAGTTCTTC. Translation: CASTGRPYNEQFF.

This chain joins TRBV7-6 and TRBJ1-3, with D perhaps matching TRBD1 (5 bases). Trimming cost V 1 base and J 0 bases, with 10 bases left between them. This CDR3 has 16 amino acids. The germline V gene has CDR1 SGHVS and CDR2 FNYEAQ. This CDR3 is CASSLEAGVSGNTIYF. The DNA of the CDR3 is TGTGCCAGCAGCTTAGAAGCGGGGGTCTCTGGAAACACCATATATTTT.

The rearrangement uses TRBV14 and TRBJ2-5; D gene uncertain. The V end was cut by 2 bases, the J end by 3 bases, with 10 bases between. The length of the CDR3 is 14 residues. CDR1 and CDR2 from the germline V gene are SGHDN and FVKESK. The CDR3: CASSQNRPEETQYF. CDR3 DNA: TGTGCCAGCAGCCAAAATCGCCCGGAAGAGACCCAGTACTTC.

This rearrangement joins TRBV7-2 to TRBJ2-5, with a possible D match to TRBD2 (6 bases). CDR1 and CDR2 from the germline V gene are SGHTA and FQGNSA. The V end lost 5 bases, the J end lost 5 bases, and 15 bases lay between the germline ends. The CDR3 runs 14 residues. The CDR3 loop is CASSPRTGGETQYF. In DNA, the CDR3 is TGTGCCAGCAGCCCCAGGACTGGAGGGGAGACCCAGTACTTC.

The chain employs TRBV19 and TRBJ2-5; D remains ambiguous. The CDR3 is 12 amino acids. Trimming pared 8 bases from V and 1 base from J, leaving 8 bases between. Germline CDR1 and CDR2: LNHDA and SQIVND (reference sequence). CDR3 nucleotide sequence: TGTGCCAGTCGCAGCCTCCAAGAGACCCAGTACTTC. This sequence encodes CASRSLQETQYF.

The chain has TRBV7-8 and TRBJ2-7; the D is unclear. Trimming left V 1 base short and J 0 bases short, with 16 bases between. Germline V gene lookup returns CDR1 SGHVS and CDR2 FQNEAQ. The CDR3 runs to 17 residues. The CDR3 is CASSLGRTQRSSYEQYF. As DNA, the CDR3 is TGTGCCAGCAGCTTAGGAAGGACCCAAAGGAGCTCCTACGAGCAGTACTTC.

The chain has TRBV25-1 and TRBJ2-5; D tentatively reads TRBD1 or TRBD2 (6 bases each). Germline V gene sequence: CDR1 MGHDK, CDR2 SYGVNS. The germline V and J ends were trimmed by 3 bases and 4 bases, with 12 bases remaining between them. The length of the CDR3 is 14 residues. This chain's CDR3 is CASSDWGAGETQYF. The CDR3 DNA reads as TGTGCCAGCAGTGATTGGGGGGCAGGAGAGACCCAGTACTTC.

The J gene is TRBJ1-2, the V gene TRBV6-1; 8 positions match TRBD1. Germline values: CDR1 MNHNS, CDR2 SASEGT. The CDR3 runs 12 residues. The ends lost 8 bases at V and 7 bases at J; junction bases unmatched: 6. In DNA, the CDR3 is TGTGCCAGCCGCGCAGGGGGCGCTGGCTACACCTTC. Its protein product is CASRAGGAGYTF.

This chain links TRBV7-8 with TRBJ2-2; TRBD1 matches 7 bases. V trimming: 4 bases; J trimming: 4 bases; junction bases outside the gene matches: 0. Looked up from germline, CDR1 is SGHVS and CDR2 is FQNEAQ. This CDR3 has 13 amino acids. CDR3 sequence (DNA): TGTGCCAGCAGCTGGGACAGCACCGGGGAGCTGTTTTTT. This encodes CASSWDSTGELFF.